The 3 T cell receptor beta chains below come from one sample, sequenced in a study of human T cells and chemical hapten exposure. The time point denotes: patch test 1, 2 weeks after DPC sensitization. The treatment: therapeutic diphenylcyclopropenone sensitization with weekly scalp DPC. In TCRdb, the RACE reads were re-called with MiXCR into one record per CDR3 protein. The repertoire holds about 380,000 distinct CDR3 sequences, with 4% to 5.5% as singletons. Sample: whole blood, taken in connection with sensitization to the hapten diphenylcyclopropenone (DPC). These receptor sequences come from a woman aged 45-65 years with alopecia areata. Some clones in this sample may be carry-over from other donors' samples.

This clonotype was recorded a few times. This rearrangement joins TRBV5-1 to TRBJ2-1; 8 bases agree with TRBD2. The germline CDR1 and CDR2 sequences are SGHRS and YFSETQ. V was clipped by 4 bases and J by 10 bases; unmatched bases: 7. CDR3 length equals 13 residues. The CDR3 reads CASSRSGRGEQFF. The CDR3 nucleotides are TGCGCCAGCAGCCGAAGCGGGAGAGGCGAGCAGTTCTTC.

Many counts were recorded for this clonotype. V is TRBV20-1 and J is TRBJ1-1; possibly TRBD1 for D (6 bases). The CDR3 is made up of 12 amino acids. V lost 6 bases, J lost 7 bases, and 15 bases lay in between. Germline CDR1 DFQATT, CDR2 SNEGSKA (reference sequence). CDR3 in DNA: TGCAGTGCCGGAAGGGGGTATAGTGAAGCTTTCTTT. Its translation is CSAGRGYSEAFF.

The sample holds many counts of this clonotype. The chain employs TRBV7-2 and TRBJ2-3; tentatively, D is TRBD2 (7 bases). Germline-derived CDR1 and CDR2 are SGHTA and FQGNSA. The germline V and J ends were trimmed by 5 bases and 6 bases, with 18 bases remaining between them. This CDR3 spans 15 amino acids. CDR3 protein: CASSQNGGLTDTQYF. CDR3 sequence (DNA): TGTGCCAGCAGCCAGAACGGGGGGCTAACGGATACGCAGTATTTT.